The clone carrying this T cell receptor (beta chain) was seen more than once but under ten times. The target antigen is unknown. PCR employed 60 Vbeta and 13 Jbeta primers. Original data processing: An analysis that came later counted 60 million to 80 million unique TCR beta chains, roughly 11 million shared. TCRdb's table, derived via immunoSEQ multiplex PCR, lists solely in-frame clones and lacks some. V and J calls and clone size are those listed in that table; D and trimming were worked out from the DNA. The data contain about 160,000 clones, around 85% of them singletons. These data belong to a study of cytomegalovirus exposure and HLA in healthy donors. At the level of the study: Out of 150 million to 200 million T cells, an earlier analysis found 117 million unique TCR beta sequences in total. Findings and limits, study-wide: Later analysis identified a missense DCLRE1C variant that was linked to TCR beta V- and J-gene trimming.

The sequence derives from a woman aged 25 to 39 in good health and CMV-seronegative. Sequencing used PBMCs.

CDR3 region: CASSLAGSGDGYTF. The CDR3 DNA is TGCGCCAGCAGCTTGGCCGGGTCAGGGGATGGCTACACCTTC. The chain has TRBV5-1 and TRBJ1-2, with a tentative D call TRBD1 (6 bases). The CDR3 runs to 14 residues. Germline V gene sequence: CDR1 SGHRS, CDR2 YFSETQ. V was pared by 0 bases and J by 6 bases, with 12 bases between.